The following is a T cell receptor beta chain sequence with its context. The antigen is undetermined. Only in-frame clones appear in the TCRdb table, and some are missing; sequencing was by immunoSEQ multiplex PCR. The sample holds roughly 260,000 clones, about 86% seen once. Germline assignment: CDR1 SGHRS and CDR2 YFSETQ. The CDR3 totals 16 residues. Losses at the gene ends were 1 base for V and 8 bases for J; bases not matched to a gene: 11. This entry is derived from a study of cytomegalovirus exposure and HLA in healthy donors. Overall study results and limits: Associated with cytomegalovirus, according to the listing, were around 160 TCR beta chains.

This rearrangement joins TRBV5-1 to TRBJ2-1, with TRBD2 matching over 8 bases. The receptor comes from a man younger than 35 in good health and CMV-seronegative. Sequencing was carried out using PBMCs. CDR3 amino acids: CASSLTQTSAVDEQFF. CDR3 bases: TGCGCCAGCAGCTTGACCCAGACTAGCGCAGTCGATGAGCAGTTCTTC.